This T cell receptor beta chain was documented in a study of blood T cell repertoires in COVID-19. The CDR3 is made up of 15 amino acids. Germline CDR1 and CDR2: MGHRA and YSYEKL. Trimming removed 0 bases at V and 2 bases at J, with 9 bases between. Donors were grouped by their self-reported clinical history. Two consecutive negative NP/OP PCR tests, clearance, or resolved symptoms defined Cohort 3 recovery. Sequencing used immunoSEQ multiplex PCR; TCRdb keeps in-frame clones, though not all of them. The sample has almost 250,000 clones, 75% to 90% seen once; the top ten hold under 5%. Sequences were obtained from PBMCs or T cells enriched from blood (not recorded which). The rearrangement joins TRBV4-1 to TRBJ2-3; TRBD2 might be the D (6 bases). The TCR comes from a woman under 40 who had recovered from COVID-19. Here the CDR3 DNA reads TGCGCCAGCAGCCAAGATCCGGGAGACACAGATACGCAGTATTTT. Its protein product is CASSQDPGDTDTQYF.